The 32 T cell receptor beta chains below come from one sample, sequenced in a study of blood T cell repertoires in COVID-19. The table came from immunoSEQ multiplex PCR; TCRdb's copy has only in-frame clones and leaves some out. Among hundreds of thousands of clones, approximately 85% were seen once, and the ten largest hold around 2.2%. The sequenced sample was PBMCs or T cells enriched from blood (not recorded which). The receptors come from a man aged 25-45 years who had recovered from COVID-19.

The V call is TRBV9, the J call TRBJ2-3; TRBD2 matches at 11 bases. V lost 7 bases and J lost 2; bases outside the gene matches: 3. The CDR3 consists of 14 residues. CDR1 SGDLS and CDR2 YYNGEE come from the germline V gene. The CDR3 protein is CASGTSGLTDTQYF. CDR3 DNA: TGTGCCAGCGGGACTAGCGGACTCACAGATACGCAGTATTTT.

This clone was counted at least ten times. The chain uses TRBV7-2 and TRBJ1-4; D is perhaps TRBD1 (5 bases). V gave up 6 bases and J gave up 4 bases, with 12 bases separating them. CDR1 is SGHTA and CDR2 is FQGNSA in the germline V gene. This CDR3 has 14 residues. The CDR3, as DNA: TGTGCCAGCAGACGCGACAGCTATAATGAAAAACTGTTTTTT. As protein: CASRRDSYNEKLFF.

The chain employs TRBV2 and TRBJ2-2; a possible D gene is TRBD1 (6 bases). The germline V gene encodes CDR1 SNHLY and CDR2 FYNNEI. The CDR3 consists of 13 residues. Trimming took off 5 bases at V and 4 bases at J, with 8 bases between the two ends. The CDR3 coding sequence is TGTGCCAGCAGTACCAGGGGCACCGGGGAGCTGTTTTTT. Protein sequence: CASSTRGTGELFF.

The rearrangement uses TRBV12-5 and TRBJ2-7; the match to TRBD1 covers 7 bases. The CDR3 runs 20 residues. The V segment lost 1 base and the J segment 3 bases; nucleotides outside the gene matches: 21. Germline values: CDR1 LGHNT, CDR2 FRNRAP. The CDR3 DNA reads as TGTGCTAGTGGTTTGGCACAGACAGGGTACGGACTCAAACCAATCTACGAGCAGTACTTC. Protein product: CASGLAQTGYGLKPIYEQYF.

The chain combines TRBV19 with TRBJ2-1; 11 bases align to TRBD1. Germline loops: CDR1 LNHDA, CDR2 SQIVND (reference sequence). The CDR3 extends over 15 amino acids. The CDR3 DNA sequence: TGTGCGACAAAGTGGGGGACAGGGGGGAACAATGAGCAGTTCTTC. Protein: CATKWGTGGNNEQFF.

This clone was seen at least ten times. The J gene is TRBJ2-5, the V gene TRBV23-1, with D maybe TRBD1 (6 bases). TRBV23-1 is sorted into the ORF group, with uncertain function. The CDR3 consists of 16 residues. Trimming left V 3 bases short and J 3 bases short, with 17 bases between. This CDR3 reads CASSHRQGFEEETQYF. In nucleotides, the CDR3 is TGCGCCAGCAGTCACCGGCAGGGGTTTGAGGAAGAGACCCAGTACTTC.

J is TRBJ1-2 and V is TRBV11-2; 8 nucleotides agree with TRBD1. Germline-derived CDR1 and CDR2 are SGHAT and FQNNGV. V shed 4 bases, J shed 4 bases, and the junction held 5 bases outside the gene matches. The CDR3 totals 14 residues. The CDR3 region has the DNA TGTGCCAGCAGCTCAACAGGGGGAACCTATGGCTACACCTTC. It translates to CASSSTGGTYGYTF.

CDR3 coding DNA: TGCGCCAGCAGCTTGGTAGGACACCCGTTGGAGGAGCAGTACTTC. Its translation: CASSLVGHPLEEQYF. The chain links TRBV5-1 to TRBJ2-7, with a weak D call TRBD1 (5 bases). The CDR3 is made up of 15 amino acids. Trimming took 0 bases from V and 7 from J, leaving 17 bases between them. Germline CDR1 and CDR2: SGHRS and YFSETQ. The full variable domain, completed using reference TRBV5-1 and TRBJ2-7, is KAGVTQTPRYLIKTRGQQVTLSCSPISGHRSVSWYQQTPGQGLQFLFEYFSETQRNKGNFPGRFSGRQFSNSRSEMNVSTLELGDSALYLCASSLVGHPLEEQYFGPGTRLTVT.

This chain connects TRBV4-1 to TRBJ2-1, with 8 bases matching TRBD2. The CDR3 totals 17 residues. The junction had 13 bases not matched to a gene; V was cut back by 1 base and J by 8 bases. Germline V gene lookup returns CDR1 MGHRA and CDR2 YSYEKL. This chain's CDR3 is CASSQAWQRGPGDEQFF. The CDR3 DNA is TGCGCCAGCAGCCAAGCGTGGCAGCGGGGGCCTGGGGATGAGCAGTTCTTC.

The chain uses TRBV3-1 (or the pseudogene TRBV3-2) and TRBJ1-2; 7 positions match TRBD1. V shed 1 base and J 4 bases; nucleotides not matched to a gene: 6. Germline V gene sequence: CDR1 LGHDT, CDR2 YNNKEL (reference sequence). The CDR3 extends over 15 amino acids. CDR3 amino acids: CASSQGGQPLYGYTF. CDR3 DNA sequence: TGTGCCAGCAGCCAAGGGGGACAGCCTCTCTATGGCTACACCTTC.

The chain links TRBV6-2 or TRBV6-3 to TRBJ1-1; TRBD1 matches at 7 bases. This CDR3 has 15 residues. V dropped 5 bases and J dropped 3; count of bases not matched to a gene: 9. From germline, CDR1 is MNHEY and CDR2 SVGEGT. The CDR3 DNA follows: TGTGCCAGCAGTAAAAACAGGGGAGGACACACTGAAGCTTTCTTT. Translating it yields CASSKNRGGHTEAFF.

The rearrangement joins TRBV30 to TRBJ2-2; a possible D gene is TRBD1 (6 bases). V was pared by 0 bases and J by 4 bases, with 12 bases between. Germline V lookup: CDR1 GTSNPN, CDR2 SVGIG (reference sequence). This CDR3 region has 15 residues. CDR3 nucleotides: TGTGCCTGGAGTGTATGGCAGGGGTCCACCGGGGAGCTGTTTTTT. It is translated as CAWSVWQGSTGELFF.

V and J are TRBV29-1 and TRBJ1-1, with 7 nucleotides matching TRBD1. Germline assignment: CDR1 SQVTM and CDR2 ANQGSEA. Trimming took 7 bases from V and 2 from J; bases not matched to a gene: 4. The length of the CDR3 is 12 residues. Written as DNA, the CDR3 is TGCAGCGCCGGGACAGTTAACACTGAAGCTTTCTTT. Amino acids: CSAGTVNTEAFF.

The chain couples TRBV6-1 to TRBJ1-4; 7 nucleotides align to TRBD1. Germline V gene sequence: CDR1 MNHNS, CDR2 SASEGT. Trimming took 2 bases from V and 8 from J; bases not matched to a gene: 8. This CDR3 comprises 15 residues. The CDR3 DNA reads as TGTGCCAGCAGTGAACCCGCAGGGGGAGGCGAAAAACTGTTTTTT. Translation: CASSEPAGGGEKLFF.

The V and J genes are TRBV6-2 or TRBV6-3 and TRBJ2-1; D is uncertain. V was pared by 6 bases and J by 5 bases, with 8 bases between. The V gene's germline CDR1 is MNHEY and CDR2 SVGEGT. The CDR3 totals 12 residues. CDR3 bases: TGTGCCAGCAGCCCCACTAACAATGAGCAGTTCTTC. This translates into CASSPTNNEQFF.

V gene TRBV2 combines with J gene TRBJ1-6; a possible D gene is TRBD1 (6 bases). The germline CDR1 and CDR2 sequences are SNHLY and FYNNEI. The CDR3 consists of 16 residues. V lost 3 bases to trimming and J lost 8 bases, with 17 bases between them. The CDR3, as DNA: TGTGCCAGCAGTGACGTCCTTGACAGGCGGGATTCACCCCTCCACTTT. Its translation is CASSDVLDRRDSPLHF.

The chain couples TRBV9 to TRBJ2-2; D perhaps matches TRBD2 (7 bases). Trimming left V 0 bases short and J 4 bases short, with 10 bases between. The germline CDR1 and CDR2 sequences are SGDLS and YYNGEE. CDR3 length equals 15 residues. CDR3 sequence (DNA): TGTGCCAGCAGCGTAGTGGGGGGGCCCACCGGGGAGCTGTTTTTT. Its translation: CASSVVGGPTGELFF.

The rearrangement links TRBV12-5 to TRBJ1-2; 7 bases line up with TRBD1. Germline V gives CDR1 LGHNT, CDR2 FRNRAP. Trimming took 5 bases from V and 5 from J; bases not matched to a gene: 11. The CDR3 sequence is 15 residues long. This chain's CDR3 is CASGQRGQVEYGYTF. The CDR3 DNA is TGTGCTAGTGGTCAAAGGGGGCAAGTGGAGTATGGCTACACCTTC.

This rearrangement joins TRBV29-1 to TRBJ2-1; 10 nucleotides line up with TRBD1. V was pared by 6 bases and J by 10 bases, with 12 bases of the junction left unmatched. The CDR3 runs to 14 residues. Germline-derived CDR1 and CDR2 are SQVTM and ANQGSEA. The CDR3 sequence: CSVEAGQGIGEQFF. The CDR3 nucleotides read TGCAGCGTCGAGGCGGGACAGGGGATCGGGGAGCAGTTCTTC.

The V gene is TRBV5-1, the J gene TRBJ2-2; tentatively, D is TRBD1 (6 bases). There are 19 residues in the CDR3. Trimming removed 2 bases at V and 6 bases at J, with 26 bases between. Germline V CDR1 and CDR2: SGHRS, YFSETQ. CDR3 DNA sequence: TGCGCCAGCAGCTTAACCCGGGACACTCTCCTTTCAGGCGCCGGGGAGCTGTTTTTT. It specifies CASSLTRDTLLSGAGELFF.

CDR3 protein: CASSRTATGEQPQHF. In DNA form, the CDR3 reads TGTGCCAGCAGTAGGACAGCCACCGGAGAGCAGCCCCAGCATTTT. The V gene is TRBV27, the J gene TRBJ1-5; weak D call: TRBD1 (6 bases). The CDR3 is 15 residues long. The ends were cut back, 5 bases at V and 7 bases at J, with 18 bases in the middle. The V gene's germline CDR1 is MNHEY and CDR2 SMNVEV (reference sequence).

The gene calls are TRBV7-2 and TRBJ2-5; 8 bases line up with TRBD1. The CDR3 sequence is 16 residues long. With 1 base clipped from V and 1 base from J, the junction kept 5 bases outside the gene matches. Germline assignment: CDR1 SGHTA and CDR2 FQGNSA. CDR3 sequence reads: CASSLGGTGFQETQYF. The CDR3 DNA reads TGTGCCAGCAGCTTAGGTGGGACAGGCTTCCAAGAGACCCAGTACTTC. Full variable domain (rest looked up from reference TRBV7-2 and TRBJ2-5): GAGVSQSPSNKVTEKGKDVELRCDPISGHTALYWYRQSLGQGLEFLIYFQGNSAPDKSGLPSDRFSAERTGGSVSTLTIQRTQQEDSAVYLCASSLGGTGFQETQYFGPGTRLLVL.

The chain links TRBV6-5 to TRBJ1-2; 7 bases are a match to TRBD1. Losses at the gene ends were 6 bases for V and 8 bases for J; bases not matched to a gene: 9. CDR1 MNHEY and CDR2 SVGAGI come from the germline V gene. This CDR3 region has 13 residues. CDR3: CASSLTGWDGYTF. CDR3 bases: TGTGCCAGCAGCTTGACAGGGTGGGACGGCTACACCTTC.

The gene calls are TRBV24-1 and TRBJ1-4; possible D gene TRBD1, 5 bases. The CDR3 extends over 14 amino acids. V lost 2 bases to trimming and J lost 8 bases, with 11 bases between them. Germline V gene sequence: CDR1 KGHDR, CDR2 SFDVKD. The CDR3 bases are TGTGCCACCAGTGATTCGACAGTGGGGGAAAAACTGTTTTTT. Translating it yields CATSDSTVGEKLFF.

This chain uses TRBV6-1 with TRBJ1-2; no reliable D call. V dropped 2 bases and J dropped 6 bases, with 7 bases sitting between them. Germline V gene lookup returns CDR1 MNHNS and CDR2 SASEGT. The CDR3 consists of 12 residues. As DNA, the CDR3 is TGTGCCAGCAGTGAATTGGGAGATGGCTACACCTTC. It codes for CASSELGDGYTF.

This chain links TRBV19 with TRBJ2-5; D not certain. V dropped 8 bases and J dropped 5 bases, with 21 bases sitting between them. The CDR3 is 15 residues long. Germline assignment: CDR1 LNHDA and CDR2 SQIVND (reference sequence). Written as DNA, the CDR3 is TGTGCCAGTGGCCAAAGGTTGGGTCAGAGGGAGACCCAGTACTTC. As protein: CASGQRLGQRETQYF.

The chain carries TRBV28 and TRBJ1-2; possible D gene TRBD1, 6 bases. The V gene lost 5 bases and the J gene lost 4 bases, with 17 bases spanning the gap. From germline, CDR1 is MDHEN and CDR2 SYDVKM. The CDR3 contains 15 residues. The CDR3 sequence: CASSVGGQGGYGYTF. CDR3 bases: TGTGCCAGCAGTGTCGGGGGGCAGGGAGGCTATGGCTACACCTTC.

The rearrangement joins TRBV5-1 to TRBJ1-4; 7 bases line up with TRBD1. In germline, CDR1 is SGHRS, CDR2 YFSETQ. J gave up 8 bases and V 4 bases, and 8 bases lay outside the gene matches. The CDR3 consists of 14 residues. CDR3 sequence reads: CASSPDRAGEKLFF. The CDR3 DNA is TGCGCCAGCAGCCCAGACAGGGCCGGAGAAAAACTGTTTTTT. The complete variable domain, with remaining parts taken from reference TRBV5-1 and TRBJ1-4, reads KAGVTQTPRYLIKTRGQQVTLSCSPISGHRSVSWYQQTPGQGLQFLFEYFSETQRNKGNFPGRFSGRQFSNSRSEMNVSTLELGDSALYLCASSPDRAGEKLFFGSGTQLSVL.

This clone was observed many times. This sequence joins TRBV5-4 and TRBJ2-1; 7 nucleotides align to TRBD2. CDR1 is SGHNT and CDR2 is YYREEE in the germline V gene (reference sequence). V shed 4 bases and J 2 bases; nucleotides not matched to a gene: 6. This CDR3 is 15 amino acids long. The CDR3: CASSPLAEAYNEQFF. As DNA, the CDR3 is TGTGCCAGCAGCCCTCTAGCGGAGGCCTACAATGAGCAGTTCTTC.

The chain recombines TRBV3-1 (or the pseudogene TRBV3-2) with TRBJ2-5; the match to TRBD1 covers 7 bases. The CDR3 has 15 amino acids. V lost 4 bases, J lost 0 bases, and 5 bases stayed unmatched. In germline, CDR1 is LGHDT, CDR2 YNNKEL (reference sequence). As DNA, the CDR3 is TGTGCCAGCAGCCGACCGGGACAGCACCAAGAGACCCAGTACTTC. This codes for CASSRPGQHQETQYF.

This clone was detected only once. The rearrangement uses TRBV6-1 and TRBJ1-2; maybe TRBD1 (6 bases). Germline-derived CDR1 and CDR2 are MNHNS and SASEGT. The CDR3 totals 16 residues. Trimming took off 1 base at V and 0 bases at J, with 12 bases between the two ends. DNA of the CDR3: TGTGCCAGCAGTGAAGTGTGGGAGGGGGCTAACTATGGCTACACCTTC. Its translation is CASSEVWEGANYGYTF.

The rearrangement joins TRBV5-5 to TRBJ2-1; tentatively, D is TRBD1 (5 bases). Germline values: CDR1 SGHKS, CDR2 YYEKEE (reference sequence). The V gene lost 1 base and the J gene lost 9 bases, with 11 bases spanning the gap. The CDR3 covers 13 residues. Here the CDR3 reads CASSLPQGGEQFF. The CDR3 DNA reads as TGTGCCAGCAGCTTGCCCCAGGGCGGTGAGCAGTTCTTC.